The 6 T cell receptor beta chains reported below all come from one sample, sequenced in a study of OX40 agonist ivuxolimab in advanced cancers. Produced via immunoSEQ multiplex PCR; TCRdb's table is partial and in-frame only. The table shows more than 55,000 clones, with 89% occurring only once. Sequenced here: CD4+ or CD8+ T cells sorted from blood, sampled in a trial of the OX40 agonist ivuxolimab. The receptors were sampled from an adult with an advanced solid tumor such as melanoma, head and neck, liver or kidney cancer.

As regards this clone: Mismatch with germline at one junction end may stem from a read error. The rearrangement uses TRBV7-7 and TRBJ2-3; D may be TRBD1 (5 bases). This CDR3 comprises 15 residues. The germline gives CDR1 SSHAT, CDR2 FNYEAQ (reference sequence). The chain's CDR3 is CASSLRQGLGDTQYF. CDR3 nucleotide sequence: TGTGCTAGCAGCTTGAGGCAGGGTTTGGGGGATACGCAGTATTTT.

This clone was picked up a small number of times. V gene TRBV14 combines with J gene TRBJ2-4; the D gene is possibly TRBD2 (5 bases). Germline CDR1 and CDR2: SGHDN and FVKESK. V gave up 2 bases and J gave up 3 bases, with 11 bases separating them. The CDR3 contains 15 residues. CDR3 nucleotides: TGTGCCAGCAGCCAATTCGGGAATCTCAAAAACATTCAGTACTTC. Protein product: CASSQFGNLKNIQYF. Full variable domain (remainder filled in from reference TRBV14 and TRBJ2-4): EAGVTQFPSHSVIEKGQTVTLRCDPISGHDNLYWYRRVMGKEIKFLLHFVKESKQDESGMPNNRFLAERTGGTYSTLKVQPAELEDSGVYFCASSQFGNLKNIQYFGAGTRLSVL.

V usage is TRBV4-1 and J usage is TRBJ2-1, with TRBD2 matching over 11 bases. Germline lookup yields CDR1 MGHRA and CDR2 YSYEKL. Germline trimming cut 4 bases from V and 7 bases from J; bases unmatched to any gene: 24. There are 21 residues in the CDR3. This chain's CDR3 is CASSLTLNPGLAARRGNEQFF. CDR3 nucleotide sequence: TGCGCCAGCAGCCTAACACTGAACCCGGGACTAGCGGCCCGGCGGGGGAATGAGCAGTTCTTC.

The chain links TRBV15 to TRBJ1-1; D remains unclear. CDR1 LNHNV and CDR2 YYDKDF come from the germline V gene (reference sequence). CDR3 length equals 14 residues. V was clipped by 1 base and J by 0 bases, with 6 bases between them. The CDR3 nucleotides read TGTGCCACCAGCAGAGGACGGCTGAACACTGAAGCTTTCTTT. Translation gives CATSRGRLNTEAFF.

The chain links TRBV19 to TRBJ1-1; no firm D call. Trimming removed 5 bases from V and 5 bases from J, with 9 bases in between. The CDR3 consists of 12 residues. Germline assignment: CDR1 LNHDA and CDR2 SQIVND (reference sequence). CDR3 nucleotide sequence: TGTGCCAGTAGTCCTCGGAGGACTGAAGCTTTCTTT. It translates to CASSPRRTEAFF.

This chain connects TRBV2 to TRBJ1-4; D is undetermined. This CDR3 has 14 amino acids. V dropped 2 bases and J dropped 8 bases, with 12 bases sitting between them. CDR1 is SNHLY, CDR2 FYNNEI, per germline. For the CDR3, the DNA is TGTGCCAGCAGTGAAAGCCCCGTGACAGAAAAACTGTTTTTT. This codes for CASSESPVTEKLFF. Filled out from reference TRBV2 and TRBJ1-4, the complete variable domain reads EPEVTQTPSHQVTQMGQEVILRCVPISNHLYFYWYRQILGQKVEFLVSFYNNEISEKSEIFDDQFSVERPDGSNFTLKIRSTKLEDSAMYFCASSESPVTEKLFFGSGTQLSVL.